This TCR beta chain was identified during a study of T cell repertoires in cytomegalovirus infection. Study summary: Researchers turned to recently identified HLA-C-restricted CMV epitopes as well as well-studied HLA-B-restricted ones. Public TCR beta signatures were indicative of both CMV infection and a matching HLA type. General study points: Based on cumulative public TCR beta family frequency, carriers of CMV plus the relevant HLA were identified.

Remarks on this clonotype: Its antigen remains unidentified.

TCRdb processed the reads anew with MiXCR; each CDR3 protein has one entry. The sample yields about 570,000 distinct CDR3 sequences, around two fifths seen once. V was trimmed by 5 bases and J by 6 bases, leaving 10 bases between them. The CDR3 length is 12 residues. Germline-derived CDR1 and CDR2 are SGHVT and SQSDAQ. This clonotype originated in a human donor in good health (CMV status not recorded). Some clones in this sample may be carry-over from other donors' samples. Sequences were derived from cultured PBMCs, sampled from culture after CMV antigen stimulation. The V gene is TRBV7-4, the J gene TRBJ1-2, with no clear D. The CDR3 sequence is CASSRASNGYTF. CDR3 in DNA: TGTGCCAGCAGCCGGGCCTCCAATGGCTACACCTTC.